Below, 14 T cell receptor beta chains from the same sample are listed, as sequenced in a study of blood T cell repertoires in COVID-19. Method: immunoSEQ multiplex PCR; TCRdb's copy keeps in-frame clones and lacks some. In the table there are roughly 700,000 clones, 80% to 90% of which are singletons. Sample: peripheral blood. The receptors come from a woman between 18 and 29 years old with acute or convalescent COVID-19.

The chain uses TRBV27 and TRBJ1-1; no clear D gene. The germline V and J ends were trimmed by 4 bases and 3 bases, with 9 bases remaining between them. CDR3 length: 13 residues. Germline V CDR1 and CDR2: MNHEY, SMNVEV (reference sequence). CDR3 in DNA: TGTGCCAGCAGTTATTTGGCAGACACTGAAGCTTTCTTT. This translates into CASSYLADTEAFF.

V and J are TRBV6-5 and TRBJ1-1, with D hard to call. The CDR3 is made up of 15 amino acids. V was clipped by 6 bases and J by 4 bases, with 18 bases between them. Germline CDR1 and CDR2: MNHEY and SVGAGI. In nucleotides, the CDR3 is TGTGCCAGCAGCCCCACCGACGGCGCGGGCACTGAAGCTTTCTTT. The encoded protein is CASSPTDGAGTEAFF.

The CDR3 is CASSEEPQEGYTF. The DNA for the CDR3 is TGTGCCAGCAGTGAAGAGCCACAGGAAGGCTACACCTTC. The rearrangement links TRBV6-4 to TRBJ1-2; D is perhaps TRBD1 (5 bases). With 3 bases removed from V and 8 bases from J, the gap between germline ends came to 13 bases. Germline V gives CDR1 MRHNA, CDR2 SNTAGT. CDR3 length equals 13 residues.

The gene calls are TRBV29-1 and TRBJ2-3; D not certain. CDR1 is SQVTM, CDR2 ANQGSEA, per germline. Trimming shortened V by 1 base and J by 2 bases, and 4 bases separated the two germline ends. The CDR3 length is 12 residues. The CDR3 is CSVEASTDTQYF. The CDR3 nucleotides read TGCAGCGTTGAAGCCTCCACAGATACGCAGTATTTT.

Regarding this clone: One end of the junction varies from germline; a read error may be responsible. The CDR3 loop is CASWKNSLTYERYF. In nucleotides, the CDR3 is TGTGCCAGCTGGAAAAATTCTCTCACCTACGAGCGGTACTTC. V is TRBV27 and J is TRBJ2-7; unclear D gene. CDR1 and CDR2 from the germline V gene are MNHEY and SMNVEV (reference sequence). This CDR3 is 14 amino acids long.

The chain has TRBV12-5 and TRBJ2-5; TRBD1 matches at 7 bases. The CDR3 contains 15 residues. Germline CDR1 reads LGHNT; CDR2 reads FRNRAP. The V segment lost 0 bases and the J segment 1 base; nucleotides outside the gene matches: 2. The DNA of the CDR3 is TGTGCTAGTGGTTTGGTACGGGACAGCCAAGAGACCCAGTACTTC. It translates to CASGLVRDSQETQYF.

The rearrangement joins TRBV7-2 to TRBJ1-1; TRBD1 agrees at 7 bases. CDR1 is SGHTA and CDR2 is FQGNSA in the germline V gene. V was pared by 1 base and J by 8 bases, with 7 bases of the junction left unmatched. This CDR3 has 14 residues. The CDR3 sequence: CASSLEGAKGEAFF. CDR3 nucleotides: TGTGCCAGCAGCTTAGAGGGGGCTAAGGGAGAAGCTTTCTTT.

This clone was counted between two and nine times. This sequence joins TRBV4-3 and TRBJ2-7; the D gene is possibly TRBD1 (5 bases). The V end was cut by 0 bases, the J end by 5 bases, with 14 bases between. The CDR3 has 15 residues. Germline V gene lookup returns CDR1 LGHNA and CDR2 YSLEER. CDR3 nucleotides: TGCGCCAGCAGCCAAGATGCTAGGGGTCTGAACGAGCAGTACTTC. Protein product: CASSQDARGLNEQYF.

The genes are TRBV5-6 and TRBJ2-1; 8 bases line up with TRBD2. Trimming at V came to 1 base and at J to 6 bases, leaving 6 bases not matched to a gene. The CDR3 consists of 15 residues. Germline V CDR1 and CDR2: SGHDT, YYEEEE. DNA for the CDR3: TGTGCCAGCAGCTTGCGCGGGGGGCCCCCCAATGAGCAGTTCTTC. Translation gives CASSLRGGPPNEQFF.

A single count supports this clone. This chain uses TRBV4-1 with TRBJ2-7; TRBD2 matches at 8 bases. This CDR3 region has 15 residues. V lost 0 bases, J lost 5 bases, and 6 bases stayed unmatched. Germline V CDR1 and CDR2: MGHRA, YSYEKL. CDR3 bases: TGCGCCAGCAGCCAAGAGGGACTAGTAGGGGACGAGCAGTACTTC. This encodes CASSQEGLVGDEQYF.

The genes are TRBV5-4 and TRBJ2-3; 8 bases fit TRBD2. Germline loops: CDR1 SGHNT, CDR2 YYREEE (reference sequence). There are 16 residues in the CDR3. V was clipped by 0 bases and J by 4 bases; unmatched bases: 7. This chain's CDR3 is CASSLVTGGPSDTQYF. The CDR3 DNA reads as TGTGCCAGCAGCTTGGTAACGGGGGGGCCATCAGATACGCAGTATTTT.

CDR3 DNA sequence: TGCGCCAGCAGCCAAGTCCGTGGAGGGTCTAACACTGAAGCTTTCTTT. Translated, it gives CASSQVRGGSNTEAFF. The chain has TRBV4-1 and TRBJ1-1, with D unresolved. Between the trimmed V and J ends, which lost 1 base and 2 bases, there was a span of 14 bases. Per the germline V gene, CDR1 is MGHRA and CDR2 is YSYEKL. This CDR3 region has 16 residues.

The CDR3 loop reads CASSQGGQGTGQPQHF. In nucleotides, the CDR3 is TGCGCCAGCAGCCAGGGGGGACAGGGGACGGGTCAGCCCCAGCATTTT. The V and J genes are TRBV4-1 and TRBJ1-5; TRBD1 agrees at 10 bases. V dropped 3 bases and J dropped 6; count of bases not matched to a gene: 8. Germline lookup yields CDR1 MGHRA and CDR2 YSYEKL. The CDR3 consists of 16 residues.

The rearrangement joins TRBV5-1 to TRBJ1-4; tentatively, D is TRBD1 (6 bases). The CDR3 is made up of 17 amino acids. V was clipped by 2 bases and J by 0 bases, with 14 bases between them. Germline values: CDR1 SGHRS, CDR2 YFSETQ. The CDR3 loop reads CASSFSGALSTNEKLFF. In DNA, the CDR3 is TGCGCCAGCAGCTTTTCAGGGGCCCTCTCAACTAATGAAAAACTGTTTTTT.